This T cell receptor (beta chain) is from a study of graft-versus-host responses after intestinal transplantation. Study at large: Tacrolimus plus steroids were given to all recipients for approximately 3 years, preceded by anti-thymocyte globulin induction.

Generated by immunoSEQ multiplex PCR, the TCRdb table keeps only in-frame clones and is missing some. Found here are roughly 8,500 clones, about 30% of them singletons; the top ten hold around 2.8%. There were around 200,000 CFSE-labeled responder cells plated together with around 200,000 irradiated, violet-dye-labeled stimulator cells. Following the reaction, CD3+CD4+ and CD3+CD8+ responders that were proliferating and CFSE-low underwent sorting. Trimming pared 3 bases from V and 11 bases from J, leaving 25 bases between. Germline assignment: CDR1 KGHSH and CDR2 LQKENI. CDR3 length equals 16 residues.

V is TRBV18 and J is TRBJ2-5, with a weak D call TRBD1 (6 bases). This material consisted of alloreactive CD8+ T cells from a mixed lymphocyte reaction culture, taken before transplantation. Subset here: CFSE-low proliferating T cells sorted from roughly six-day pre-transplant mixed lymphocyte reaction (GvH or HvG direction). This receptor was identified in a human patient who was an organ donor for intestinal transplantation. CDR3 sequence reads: CASSPRLGQTRYEQYF. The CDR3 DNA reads TGTGCCAGCTCACCTCGACTTGGACAGACCCGGTATGAGCAGTACTTC.